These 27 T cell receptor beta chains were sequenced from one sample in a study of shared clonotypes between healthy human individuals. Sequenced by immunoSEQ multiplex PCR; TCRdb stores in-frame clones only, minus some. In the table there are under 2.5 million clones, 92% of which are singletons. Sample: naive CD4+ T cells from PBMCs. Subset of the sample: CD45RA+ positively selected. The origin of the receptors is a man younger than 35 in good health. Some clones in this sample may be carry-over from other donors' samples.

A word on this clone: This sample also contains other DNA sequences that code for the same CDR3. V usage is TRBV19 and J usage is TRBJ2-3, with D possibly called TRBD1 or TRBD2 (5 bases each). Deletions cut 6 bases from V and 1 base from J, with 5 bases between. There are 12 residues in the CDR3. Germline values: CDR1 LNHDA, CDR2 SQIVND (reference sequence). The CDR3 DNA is TGTGCCAGTAGGGGGGGCACAGATACGCAGTATTTT. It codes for CASRGGTDTQYF.

Written as DNA, the CDR3 is TGTGCCAGCAGCCAAAAGAGAGAGACCCAGTACTTC. It is translated as CASSQKRETQYF. The chain carries TRBV14 and TRBJ2-5; D is unresolved. V was pared by 2 bases and J by 4 bases, with 5 bases between. This CDR3 is 12 amino acids long. Germline loops: CDR1 SGHDN, CDR2 FVKESK.

CDR3 sequence reads: CASSRWDYTYEQYF. The CDR3 nucleotides read TGTGCCAGCAGCCGTTGGGACTATACCTACGAGCAGTACTTC. This chain joins TRBV7-2 and TRBJ2-7; 7 bases match TRBD2. The CDR3 contains 14 residues. The germline V gene encodes CDR1 SGHTA and CDR2 FQGNSA. Trimming removed 5 bases from V and 2 bases from J; junction bases left unmatched: 6.

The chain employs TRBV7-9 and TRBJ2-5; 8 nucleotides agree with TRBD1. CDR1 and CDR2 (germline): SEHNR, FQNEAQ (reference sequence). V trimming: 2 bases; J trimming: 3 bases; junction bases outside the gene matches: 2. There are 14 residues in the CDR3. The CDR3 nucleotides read TGTGCCAGCAGCTTACAGACAGGGGAAGAGACCCAGTACTTC. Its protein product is CASSLQTGEETQYF.

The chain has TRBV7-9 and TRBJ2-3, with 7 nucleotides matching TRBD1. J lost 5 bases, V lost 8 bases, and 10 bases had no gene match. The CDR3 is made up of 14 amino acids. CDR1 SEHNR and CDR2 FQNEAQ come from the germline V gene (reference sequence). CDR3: CASALRAGGDTQYF. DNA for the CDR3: TGTGCCAGCGCATTAAGGGCAGGGGGAGATACGCAGTATTTT.

CDR3 protein: CSTDNPGQGAKAFF. Here the CDR3 DNA reads TGCAGCACTGATAATCCGGGACAGGGGGCCAAAGCTTTCTTT. The V gene is TRBV29-1, the J gene TRBJ1-1; 12 nucleotides align to TRBD1. CDR1 and CDR2 (germline): SQVTM, ANQGSEA. This CDR3 region has 14 residues. V shed 8 bases and J 9 bases; nucleotides not matched to a gene: 13.

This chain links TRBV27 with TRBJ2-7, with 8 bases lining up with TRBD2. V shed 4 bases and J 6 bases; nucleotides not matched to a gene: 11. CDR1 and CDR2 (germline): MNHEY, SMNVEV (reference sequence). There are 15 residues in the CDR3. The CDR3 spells CASSSRGAGVIEQYF. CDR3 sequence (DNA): TGTGCCAGCAGTTCCCGGGGAGCGGGAGTAATCGAGCAGTACTTC.

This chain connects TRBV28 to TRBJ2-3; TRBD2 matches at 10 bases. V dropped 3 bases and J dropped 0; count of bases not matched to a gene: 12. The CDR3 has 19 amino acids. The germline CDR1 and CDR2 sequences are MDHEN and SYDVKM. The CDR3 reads CASSFFHSGRKTSTDTQYF. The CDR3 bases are TGTGCCAGCAGTTTCTTCCATAGCGGGAGGAAGACTAGCACAGATACGCAGTATTTT.

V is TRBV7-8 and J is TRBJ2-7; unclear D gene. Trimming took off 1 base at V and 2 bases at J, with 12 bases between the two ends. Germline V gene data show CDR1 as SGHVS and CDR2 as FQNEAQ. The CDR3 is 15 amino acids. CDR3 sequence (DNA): TGTGCCAGCAGCTTAGACGATCGCGGAACCTACGAGCAGTACTTC. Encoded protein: CASSLDDRGTYEQYF.

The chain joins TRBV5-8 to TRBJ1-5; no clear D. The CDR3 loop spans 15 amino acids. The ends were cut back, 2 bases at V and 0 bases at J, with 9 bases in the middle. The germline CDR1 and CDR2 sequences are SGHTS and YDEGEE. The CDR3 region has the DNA TGTGCCAGCAGCTTAGGGCAGAGTAGCAATCAGCCCCAGCATTTT. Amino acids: CASSLGQSSNQPQHF.

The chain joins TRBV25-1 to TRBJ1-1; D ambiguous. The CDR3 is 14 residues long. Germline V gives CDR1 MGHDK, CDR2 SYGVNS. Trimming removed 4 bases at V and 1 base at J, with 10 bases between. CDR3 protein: CASSAPGKNTEAFF. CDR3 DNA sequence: TGTGCCAGCAGTGCCCCGGGGAAGAACACTGAAGCTTTCTTT.

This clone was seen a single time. CDR3: CASSVSRDTQYF. The CDR3, as DNA: TGTGCCAGCAGCGTATCGCGGGATACGCAGTATTTT. V is TRBV9 and J is TRBJ2-3; D uncertain. The CDR3 length is 12 residues. Trimming took off 1 base at V and 6 bases at J, with 6 bases between the two ends. Germline V gene lookup returns CDR1 SGDLS and CDR2 YYNGEE.

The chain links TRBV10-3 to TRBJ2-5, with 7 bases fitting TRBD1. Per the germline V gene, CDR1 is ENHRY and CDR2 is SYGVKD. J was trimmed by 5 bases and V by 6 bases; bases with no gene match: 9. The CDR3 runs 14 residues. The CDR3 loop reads CAISSTGVWETQYF. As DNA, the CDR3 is TGTGCCATCAGCAGCACAGGGGTCTGGGAGACCCAGTACTTC.

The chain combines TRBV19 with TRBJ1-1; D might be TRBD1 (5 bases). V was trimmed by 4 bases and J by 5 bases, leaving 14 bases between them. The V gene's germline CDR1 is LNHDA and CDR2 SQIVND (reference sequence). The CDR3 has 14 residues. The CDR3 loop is CASSRFREGTEAFF. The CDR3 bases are TGTGCCAGTAGTAGATTTCGTGAGGGGACTGAAGCTTTCTTT.

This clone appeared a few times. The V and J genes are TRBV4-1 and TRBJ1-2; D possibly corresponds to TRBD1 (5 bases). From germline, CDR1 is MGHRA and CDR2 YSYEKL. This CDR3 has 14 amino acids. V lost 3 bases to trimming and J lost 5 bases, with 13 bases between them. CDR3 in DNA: TGCGCCAGCAGCCATCCGGCGGAGGGGTATGGCTACACCTTC. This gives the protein CASSHPAEGYGYTF.

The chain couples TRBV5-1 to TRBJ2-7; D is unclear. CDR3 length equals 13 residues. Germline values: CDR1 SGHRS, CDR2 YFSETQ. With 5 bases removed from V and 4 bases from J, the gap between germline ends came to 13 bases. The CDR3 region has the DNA TGCGCCAGCAGGACCGAAGGAATTTACGAGCAGTACTTC. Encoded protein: CASRTEGIYEQYF.

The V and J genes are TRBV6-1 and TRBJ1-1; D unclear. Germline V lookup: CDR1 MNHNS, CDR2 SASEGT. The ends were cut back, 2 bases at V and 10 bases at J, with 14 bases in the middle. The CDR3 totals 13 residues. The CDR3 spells CASSETRARIAFF. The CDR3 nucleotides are TGTGCCAGCAGTGAAACGAGGGCCCGAATAGCTTTCTTT.

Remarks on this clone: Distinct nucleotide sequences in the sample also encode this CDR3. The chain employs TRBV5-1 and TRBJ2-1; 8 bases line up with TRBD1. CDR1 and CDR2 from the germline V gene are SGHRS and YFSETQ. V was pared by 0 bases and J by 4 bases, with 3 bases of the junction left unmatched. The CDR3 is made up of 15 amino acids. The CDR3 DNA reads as TGCGCCAGCAGCTTGGTGCAGGGGGCTTACAATGAGCAGTTCTTC. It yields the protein CASSLVQGAYNEQFF.

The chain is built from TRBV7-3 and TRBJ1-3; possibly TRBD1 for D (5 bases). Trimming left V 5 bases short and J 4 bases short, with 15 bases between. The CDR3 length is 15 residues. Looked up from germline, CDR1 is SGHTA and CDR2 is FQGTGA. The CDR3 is CASSPTPGFGNTIYF. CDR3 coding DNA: TGTGCCAGCAGCCCCACCCCAGGGTTCGGAAACACCATATATTTT.

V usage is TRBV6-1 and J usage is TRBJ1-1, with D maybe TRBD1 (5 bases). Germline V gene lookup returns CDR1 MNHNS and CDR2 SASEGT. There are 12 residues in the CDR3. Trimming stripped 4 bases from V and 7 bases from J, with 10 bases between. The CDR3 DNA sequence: TGTGCCAGCAGTGCCGGACAAGTTGAAGCTTTCTTT. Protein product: CASSAGQVEAFF.

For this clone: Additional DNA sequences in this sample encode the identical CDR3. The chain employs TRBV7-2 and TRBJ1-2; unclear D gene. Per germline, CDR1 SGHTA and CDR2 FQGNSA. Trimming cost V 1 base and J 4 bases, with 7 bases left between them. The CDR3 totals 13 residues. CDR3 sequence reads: CASSLGRLYGYTF. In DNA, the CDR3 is TGTGCCAGCAGCTTAGGACGGCTCTATGGCTACACCTTC.

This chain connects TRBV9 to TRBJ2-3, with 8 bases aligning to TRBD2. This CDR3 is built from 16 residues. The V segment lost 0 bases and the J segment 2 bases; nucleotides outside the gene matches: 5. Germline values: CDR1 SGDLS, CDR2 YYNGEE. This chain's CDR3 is CASSVAGGRFTDTQYF. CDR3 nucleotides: TGTGCCAGCAGCGTAGCAGGCGGGAGGTTCACAGATACGCAGTATTTT.

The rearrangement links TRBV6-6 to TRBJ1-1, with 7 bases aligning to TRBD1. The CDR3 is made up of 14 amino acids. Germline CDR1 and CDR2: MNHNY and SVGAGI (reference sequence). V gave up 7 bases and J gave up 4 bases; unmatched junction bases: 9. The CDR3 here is CASTMTGIFTEAFF. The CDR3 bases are TGTGCCAGCACCATGACAGGGATCTTCACTGAAGCTTTCTTT.

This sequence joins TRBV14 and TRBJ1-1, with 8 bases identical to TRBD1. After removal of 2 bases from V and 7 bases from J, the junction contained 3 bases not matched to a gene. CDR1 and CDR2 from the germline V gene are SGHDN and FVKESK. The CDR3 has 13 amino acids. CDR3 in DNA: TGTGCCAGCAGCCAACCGACAGGGGATGAAGCTTTCTTT. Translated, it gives CASSQPTGDEAFF.

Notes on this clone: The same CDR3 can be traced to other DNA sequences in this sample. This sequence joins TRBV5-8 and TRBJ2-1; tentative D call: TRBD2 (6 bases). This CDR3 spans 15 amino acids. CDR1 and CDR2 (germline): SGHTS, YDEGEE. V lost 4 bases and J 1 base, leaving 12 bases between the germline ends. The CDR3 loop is CASSLRGGSYNEQFF. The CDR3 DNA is TGTGCCAGCAGCCTGCGGGGCGGGTCCTACAATGAGCAGTTCTTC.

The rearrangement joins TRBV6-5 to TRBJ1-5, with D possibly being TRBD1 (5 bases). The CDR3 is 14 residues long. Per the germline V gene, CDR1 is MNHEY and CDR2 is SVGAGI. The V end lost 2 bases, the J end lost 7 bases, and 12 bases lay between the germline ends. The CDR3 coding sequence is TGTGCCAGCAGTTACAGGGGAGAGGGACAGCCCCAGCATTTT. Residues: CASSYRGEGQPQHF.

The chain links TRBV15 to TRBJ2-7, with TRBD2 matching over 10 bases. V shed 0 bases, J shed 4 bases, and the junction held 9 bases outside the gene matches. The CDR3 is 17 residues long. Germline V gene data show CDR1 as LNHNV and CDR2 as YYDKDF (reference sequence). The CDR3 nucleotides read TGTGCCACCAGCAGAGAGGCTAGCGGGGGAGGCTTTTACGAGCAGTACTTC. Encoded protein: CATSREASGGGFYEQYF.